The sequence of this TCR beta chain was determined in a study of naive and memory T cell subsets. Study-wide results and caveats: The RNA method is potentially sensitive to activation and differentiation changes.

Comments on this clonotype: Antigen: not known.

The length of the CDR3 is 15 residues. Germline V lookup: CDR1 SGHKS, CDR2 YYEKEE (reference sequence). V gave up 4 bases and J gave up 4 bases; unmatched junction bases: 9. An oligonucleotide containing a UMI was ligated to the 3' end of TCR cDNA. RNA was extracted from over 2 ml of whole blood of healthy adults. Reverse transcription used DNase-treated unsorted total RNA, aiming for roughly 1 to 1,100 ng. The SP2 primer and nested alpha and beta constant region primers amplified ligated cDNA in four rounds. TCRdb reprocessed the 5' RACE reads via MiXCR and lists one record per CDR3 protein. The sample has 50,000 to 65,000 distinct CDR3 sequences, 7.6% seen once.

V is TRBV5-5 and J is TRBJ2-5; 8 bases agree with TRBD2. The clonotype originates from a female donor in good health. The CDR3 region has the DNA TGTGCCAGCAGCCTCGGGGGGGCTAAGGGAGAGACCCAGTACTTC. Translating gives CASSLGGAKGETQYF.